One and the same sample provided the 12 T cell receptor beta chains below, sequenced in a study of shared clonotypes between healthy human individuals. The repertoire was sequenced with immunoSEQ multiplex PCR; TCRdb's copy has only in-frame clones and lacks some. The sample lists a few hundred thousand clones; about 96% were seen once. Sequences were obtained from memory CD8+ T cells sorted from blood. Sample subset: CD45RO+ cells pooled with CCR7-negative TemRA cells. These receptors were collected from a man aged 25 to 40 in good health.

This CDR3 reads CASSFVRTSGIADTQYF. CDR3 coding DNA: TGTGCCAGCAGCTTCGTAAGGACTAGCGGGATAGCAGATACGCAGTATTTT. V gene TRBV7-9 combines with J gene TRBJ2-3; 12 bases are shared with TRBD2. V lost 3 bases, J lost 4 bases, and 8 bases stayed unmatched. The CDR3 has 17 amino acids. The V gene's germline CDR1 is SEHNR and CDR2 FQNEAQ (reference sequence).

CDR3 in DNA: TGTGCCAGCAGCTTAGAGCTAGCGGCATACAATGAGCAGTTCTTC. It specifies CASSLELAAYNEQFF. The gene calls are TRBV7-3 and TRBJ2-1; 7 nucleotides match TRBD2. The CDR3 is made up of 15 amino acids. Germline CDR1 and CDR2: SGHTA and FQGTGA. Trimming took 2 bases from V and 4 from J; bases not matched to a gene: 5.

The V and J genes are TRBV11-2 and TRBJ1-1, with TRBD1 identical over 8 bases. CDR1 SGHAT and CDR2 FQNNGV come from the germline V gene. This CDR3 is 13 amino acids long. Trimming took 3 bases from V and 4 from J; bases not matched to a gene: 1. CDR3 in amino acids: CASSFGQGTEAFF. The CDR3 nucleotides are TGTGCCAGCAGCTTCGGACAGGGCACTGAAGCTTTCTTT.

The chain recombines TRBV7-9 with TRBJ1-3; the match to TRBD1 covers 7 bases. The CDR3 is 16 residues long. Germline V gives CDR1 SEHNR, CDR2 FQNEAQ (reference sequence). V lost 5 bases, J lost 2 bases, and 9 bases stayed unmatched. The CDR3, as DNA: TGTGCCAGCAGCCAAACCCCGACAGGGACTGGAAACACCATATATTTT. This translates into CASSQTPTGTGNTIYF.

V is TRBV4-2 and J is TRBJ2-5; 13 bases match TRBD2. The trim removed 3 bases at V and 5 bases at J, leaving 6 bases unmatched. Germline CDR1 reads LGHNA; CDR2 reads YNFKEQ. The CDR3 runs 16 residues. The CDR3 is CASSQLLAGGDETQYF. In DNA, the CDR3 is TGTGCCAGCAGCCAGCTACTAGCGGGAGGGGACGAGACCCAGTACTTC.

This chain links TRBV28 with TRBJ2-2; 8 bases align to TRBD1. J lost 6 bases, V lost 6 bases, and 6 bases had no gene match. This CDR3 is built from 14 residues. Germline V lookup: CDR1 MDHEN, CDR2 SYDVKM. CDR3 region: CASSLPQGAGELFF. CDR3 in DNA: TGTGCCAGCAGCCTGCCACAGGGGGCCGGGGAGCTGTTTTTT.

V and J are TRBV6-5 and TRBJ2-7; 7 nucleotides line up with TRBD1. Germline CDR1 MNHEY, CDR2 SVGAGI. Losses at the gene ends were 6 bases for V and 2 bases for J; bases not matched to a gene: 4. The CDR3 covers 13 residues. The CDR3 spells CASRRGQAYEQYF. The CDR3 region has the DNA TGTGCCAGCAGGCGCGGACAGGCCTACGAGCAGTACTTC.

This chain connects TRBV10-3 to TRBJ1-1; D is possibly TRBD1 (6 bases). With 2 bases removed from V and 4 bases from J, the gap between germline ends came to 20 bases. Germline V lookup: CDR1 ENHRY, CDR2 SYGVKD. CDR3 size: 17 residues. The CDR3 region has the DNA TGTGCCATCAGTGAGAGTCCCCCCGGCAGGGGACGCACTGAAGCTTTCTTT. Residues: CAISESPPGRGRTEAFF.

The J gene is TRBJ1-2, the V gene TRBV6-6, with 8 bases aligning to TRBD1. The V segment lost 5 bases and the J segment 2 bases; nucleotides outside the gene matches: 1. The CDR3 consists of 13 residues. Germline lookup yields CDR1 MNHNY and CDR2 SVGAGI (reference sequence). Here the CDR3 DNA reads TGTGCCAGCAGTCAGGGGGCAAACTATGGCTACACCTTC. Its translation: CASSQGANYGYTF.

In this sample, this clone turned up once. Here the CDR3 reads CASSLPRISGNTIYF. The CDR3 region has the DNA TGTGCCAGCAGTCTCCCCAGGATCTCTGGAAACACCATATATTTT. The chain uses TRBV28 and TRBJ1-3; D call uncertain. The CDR3 has 15 residues. Germline-derived CDR1 and CDR2 are MDHEN and SYDVKM. The V end was cut by 5 bases, the J end by 0 bases, with 11 bases between.

The chain has TRBV30 and TRBJ2-3; TRBD1 is a possible D gene (6 bases). This CDR3 contains 13 residues. Germline V gene data show CDR1 as GTSNPN and CDR2 as SVGIG (reference sequence). Trimming stripped 3 bases from V and 6 bases from J, with 13 bases between. The CDR3 DNA follows: TGTGCCTGGAGCAGGGGCCTTGTGGATACGCAGTATTTT. As protein: CAWSRGLVDTQYF.

This clone was counted a single time. The chain is built from TRBV9 and TRBJ2-1; D may be TRBD2 (6 bases). The CDR3 is 12 residues long. Germline V gene data show CDR1 as SGDLS and CDR2 as YYNGEE. CDR3 loop: CWQERANNEQFF. In DNA, the CDR3 is TGTTGGCAAGAGCGGGCAAACAATGAGCAGTTCTTC.